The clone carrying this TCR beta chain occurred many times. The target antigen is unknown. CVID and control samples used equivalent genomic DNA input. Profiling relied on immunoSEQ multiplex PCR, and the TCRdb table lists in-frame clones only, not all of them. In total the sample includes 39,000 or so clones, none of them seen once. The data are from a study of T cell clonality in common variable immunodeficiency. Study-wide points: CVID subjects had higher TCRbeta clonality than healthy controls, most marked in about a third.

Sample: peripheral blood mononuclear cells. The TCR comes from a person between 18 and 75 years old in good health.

The DNA read from the CDR3 is TGTGCCAGCAGCCAGACTAGATCACCGAACAATGAG. It encodes CASSQTRSPNNE. The entire CDR3 reads CASSQTRSPNNEQFF. The V gene is TRBV9, the J gene TRBJ2-1; D perhaps matches TRBD2 (6 bases). The CDR3 end falls 3 residues outside the read, so it is completed with the germline J gene. V gave up 4 bases and J gave up 5 bases, with 16 bases separating them. This CDR3 is built from 15 residues. Germline V gene lookup returns CDR1 SGDLS and CDR2 YYNGEE. The full variable domain, completed using reference TRBV9 and TRBJ2-1, is DSGVTQTPKHLITATGQRVTLRCSPRSGDLSVYWYQQSLDQGLQFLIQYYNGEERAKGNILERFSAQQFPDLHSELNLSSLELGDSALYFCASSQTRSPNNEQFFGPGTRLTVL.